This T cell receptor beta chain was identified during a study of blood T cell repertoires in COVID-19. As for the study in general: Sources were T cells, B-cell-depleted T cells, or PBMCs; the material itself was cDNA or gDNA.

Enrolled through a virtual design, the participants were between roughly 18 and 90 years of age and came from about two dozen US areas. Assignments of participants to cohorts depended upon their own reported clinical history. In the original analysis: By means of reference gene primer amplification, nucleated cell counts were estimated. Generated by immunoSEQ multiplex PCR, the TCRdb table keeps only in-frame clones and is missing some. The V and J calls and the clone size are those of that table, but D and trimming were determined from the DNA. In the table there are about 190,000 clones, roughly 88% of which are singletons. Germline CDR1 SGHTA, CDR2 FQGTGA. V lost 4 bases and J lost 10; bases outside the gene matches: 16. The CDR3 loop spans 17 amino acids.

This receptor was taken from a man between 40 and 49 years old with acute COVID-19. The sample comprised PBMCs or T cells enriched from blood (not recorded which). The rearrangement joins TRBV7-3 to TRBJ2-1; TRBD1 matches 10 bases. CDR3 coding DNA: TGTGCCAGCAGCTCGAACCTCGGGACAGGGGCTTTGGGGGAGCAGTTCTTC. Residues: CASSSNLGTGALGEQFF.